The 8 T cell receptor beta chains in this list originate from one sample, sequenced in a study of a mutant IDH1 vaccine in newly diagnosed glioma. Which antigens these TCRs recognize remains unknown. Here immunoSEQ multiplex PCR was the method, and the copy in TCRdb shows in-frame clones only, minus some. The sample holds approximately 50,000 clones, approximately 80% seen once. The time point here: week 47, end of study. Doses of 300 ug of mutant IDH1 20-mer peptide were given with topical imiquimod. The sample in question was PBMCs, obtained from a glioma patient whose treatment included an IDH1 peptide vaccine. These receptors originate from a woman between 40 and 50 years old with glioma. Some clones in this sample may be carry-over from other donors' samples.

CDR3 sequence reads: CASSHGTVAEQYF. CDR3 coding DNA: TGCGCCAGCAGCCATGGGACAGTTGCCGAGCAGTACTTC. J is TRBJ2-5 and V is TRBV4-1; 7 nucleotides match TRBD1. The better agreement between TRBJ2-7 and the DNA end casts doubt on the J call. Per germline, CDR1 MGHRA and CDR2 YSYEKL. The CDR3 length is 13 residues.

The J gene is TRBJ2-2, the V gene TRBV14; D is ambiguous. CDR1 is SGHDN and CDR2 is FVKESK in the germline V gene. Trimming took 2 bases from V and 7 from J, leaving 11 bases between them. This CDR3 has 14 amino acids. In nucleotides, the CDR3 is TGTGCCAGCAGCCAAACCCGACCGGGCGGGGAGCTGTTTTTT. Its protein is CASSQTRPGGELFF.

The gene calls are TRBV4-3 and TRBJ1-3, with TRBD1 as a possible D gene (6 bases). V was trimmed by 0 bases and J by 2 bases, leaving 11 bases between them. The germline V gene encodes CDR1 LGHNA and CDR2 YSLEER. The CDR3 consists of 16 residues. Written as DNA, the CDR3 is TGCGCCAGCAGCCAAGAGGACAGTGGACCTGGAAACACCATATATTTT. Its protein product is CASSQEDSGPGNTIYF.

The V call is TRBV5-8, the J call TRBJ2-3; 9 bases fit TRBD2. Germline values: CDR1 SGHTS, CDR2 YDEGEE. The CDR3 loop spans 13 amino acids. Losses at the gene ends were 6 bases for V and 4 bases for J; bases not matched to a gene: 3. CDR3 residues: CASTSGGSDTQYF. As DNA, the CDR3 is TGTGCCAGCACCAGCGGGGGGTCAGATACGCAGTATTTT.

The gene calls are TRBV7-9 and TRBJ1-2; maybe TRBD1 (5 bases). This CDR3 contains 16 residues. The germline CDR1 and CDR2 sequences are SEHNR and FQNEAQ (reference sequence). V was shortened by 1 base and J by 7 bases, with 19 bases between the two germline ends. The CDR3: CASSLGEGQGARGYTF. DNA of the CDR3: TGTGCCAGCAGCTTAGGGGAGGGTCAGGGTGCGCGTGGCTACACCTTC.

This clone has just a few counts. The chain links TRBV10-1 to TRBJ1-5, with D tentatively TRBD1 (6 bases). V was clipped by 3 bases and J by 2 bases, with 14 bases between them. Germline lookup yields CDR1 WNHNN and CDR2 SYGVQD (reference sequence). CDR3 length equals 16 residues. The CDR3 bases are TGCGCCAGCAGTGATCGACAGGTTATTGGCAATCAGCCCCAGCATTTT. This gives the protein CASSDRQVIGNQPQHF.

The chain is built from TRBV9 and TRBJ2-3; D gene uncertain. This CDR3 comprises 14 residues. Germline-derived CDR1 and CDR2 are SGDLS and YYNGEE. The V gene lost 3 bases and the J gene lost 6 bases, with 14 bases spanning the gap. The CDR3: CASSARRTEDTQYF. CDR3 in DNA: TGTGCCAGCAGCGCCCGACGAACCGAGGATACGCAGTATTTT.

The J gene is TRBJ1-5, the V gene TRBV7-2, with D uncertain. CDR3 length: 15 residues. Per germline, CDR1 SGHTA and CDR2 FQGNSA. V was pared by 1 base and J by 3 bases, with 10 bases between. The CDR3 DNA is TGTGCCAGCAGCTTAGGAGGAAGGGACAATCAGCCCCAGCATTTT. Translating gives CASSLGGRDNQPQHF.